Reported below is one T cell receptor (beta chain). One entry per CDR3 protein results from TCRdb running MiXCR on the RACE reads. The sample contains 75,000 to 100,000 distinct CDR3 sequences, about 12% of which appear only once. The sample belongs to a study of human T cells and chemical hapten exposure. The CDR3 runs to 12 residues. Germline V CDR1 and CDR2: SQVTM, ANQGSEA. J was trimmed by 5 bases and V by 6 bases; bases with no gene match: 5. Time point indicated: patch test 1, 2 weeks after DPC sensitization. The treatment was: therapeutic diphenylcyclopropenone sensitization with weekly scalp DPC. Total RNA was isolated from unfractionated whole blood.

The chain joins TRBV29-1 to TRBJ2-3, with 7 nucleotides matching TRBD1. This clonotype was sampled from a woman in her sixties with alopecia areata. Some clones in this sample may be carry-over from other donors' samples. The sample was whole blood, taken in connection with sensitization to the hapten diphenylcyclopropenone (DPC). This CDR3 reads CSVQGHEDTQYF. In DNA form, the CDR3 reads TGCAGCGTACAGGGGCATGAAGATACGCAGTATTTT.